The rows below give T cell receptor beta chains drawn from one sample of a study of Graves' ophthalmopathy and Graves' hyperthyroidism. TCRdb re-derived calls from the multiplex PCR reads in MiXCR, one entry per CDR3 protein. Counted here are over 450,000 distinct CDR3 sequences, roughly 14% occurring once; the ten biggest clones make up 8% to 10%. The sequencing input was blood. The receptors come from a woman between 25 and 40 years old with Graves' ophthalmopathy. The CDR3 runs from the conserved cysteine through the conserved F or W. D genes are given only for firm matches. A row's size may be missing; if present it is once, few, many or a size class.

clone_size,d_call,j_call,v_call,cdr3_aa,cdr3_nt
few,-,TRBJ1-2,TRBV19,CASSIVADYGYTF,TGTGCCAGTAGTATTGTGGCGGACTATGGCTACACCTTC
many,-,TRBJ2-7,TRBV2,CASLGSDLSYEQYF,TGTGCCAGCTTGGGTAGCGACTTGTCCTACGAGCAGTACTTC
-,TRBD2,TRBJ2-7,TRBV5-1,CASSFGGTPYEQYF,TGCGCCAGCAGCTTCGGGGGGACCCCCTACGAGCAGTACTTC
-,-,TRBJ2-5,TRBV20-1,CSAGGLLQETQYF,TGCAGTGCTGGAGGACTACTCCAAGAGACCCAGTACTTC
-,TRBD2,TRBJ2-7,TRBV5-1,CASSSHQTSGTISYEQYF,TGCGCCAGCAGCTCCCACCAAACTAGCGGGACAATCTCCTACGAGCAGTACTTC
many,-,TRBJ1-2,TRBV27,CASSFLGEDGYTF,TGTGCCAGCAGTTTTTTAGGGGAAGATGGCTACACCTTC
-,-,TRBJ1-1,TRBV18,CASSPGTRDEAFF,TGTGCCAGCTCACCCGGGACACGAGATGAAGCTTTCTTT
many,TRBD2,TRBJ2-5,TRBV6-2/TRBV6-3,CASRGLAGRYQETQYF,TGTGCCAGCCGCGGACTAGCGGGGCGGTACCAAGAGACCCAGTACTTC
many,TRBD1,TRBJ2-7,TRBV5-6,CASSEGQGRYEQYF,TGTGCCAGCAGCGAAGGACAGGGGAGATACGAGCAGTACTTC
many,TRBD1,TRBJ1-5,TRBV6-1,CASRRYRGENQPQHF,TGTGCCAGCAGAAGGTACAGGGGTGAGAATCAGCCCCAGCATTTT
-,TRBD1,TRBJ2-7,TRBV12-3/TRBV12-4,CASSARDRQPYEQYF,TGTGCCAGCAGTGCCCGGGACAGGCAGCCCTACGAGCAGTACTTC
many,-,TRBJ1-5,TRBV16,CASSQAGYSNQPQHF,TGTGCCAGCAGCCAGGCAGGGTATAGCAATCAGCCCCAGCATTTT
many,TRBD1,TRBJ1-5,TRBV5-1,CASSWGDRDNQPQHF,TGCGCCAGCAGCTGGGGGGACAGGGACAATCAGCCCCAGCATTTT
many,-,TRBJ2-3,TRBV7-3,CASSLIQGNTQYF,TGTGCCAGCAGCTTAATCCAAGGAAATACGCAGTATTTT
-,-,TRBJ2-5,TRBV6-5,CASSYGERRKTQYF,TGTGCCAGCAGTTACGGGGAGAGGAGAAAGACCCAGTACTTC
-,-,TRBJ1-5,TRBV28,CASNGPSNQPQHF,TGTGCCAGCAACGGGCCTAGCAATCAGCCCCAGCATTTT
many,-,TRBJ2-5,TRBV19,CASSIWGQQETQYF,TGTGCCAGTAGTATTTGGGGTCAACAAGAGACCCAGTACTTC